Listed here are 19 T cell receptor beta chains from one sample, sequenced in a study of response to subunit inactivated influenza vaccine. Via MiXCR, TCRdb re-called the RT-PCR reads, giving one row per CDR3 protein. The table has approximately 300,000 distinct CDR3 sequences, approximately 21% seen once. This specimen was PBMCs from blood, taken about 20 months after vaccination. These receptors came from a man aged 50 to 69 who received an inactivated influenza vaccine.

This clonotype was seen repeatedly, ten times or more. J is TRBJ2-1 and V is TRBV20-1, with no clear D. V lost 1 base and J 4 bases, leaving 5 bases between the germline ends. The germline V gene has CDR1 DFQATT and CDR2 SNEGSKA (reference sequence). This CDR3 contains 12 residues. CDR3 sequence (DNA): TGCAGTGCTAGAGCAAGTTACAATGAGCAGTTCTTC. It codes for CSARASYNEQFF.

V gene TRBV11-2 combines with J gene TRBJ2-4, with D tentatively TRBD2 (6 bases). From germline, CDR1 is SGHAT and CDR2 FQNNGV. This CDR3 has 14 amino acids. Trimming left V 5 bases short and J 6 bases short, with 14 bases between. The CDR3 region is CASSTSGLTNIQYF. CDR3 DNA: TGTGCCAGCAGCACTTCGGGACTCACAAACATTCAGTACTTC.

This clonotype was seen only a few times. The chain couples TRBV11-1 to TRBJ1-4; 8 bases are shared with TRBD1. The CDR3 extends over 18 amino acids. Trimming removed 2 bases from V and 2 bases from J; junction bases left unmatched: 10. From germline, CDR1 is SGHAT and CDR2 FQDESV (reference sequence). The CDR3 reads CASSLTARRGRTNEKLFF. CDR3 nucleotide sequence: TGTGCCAGCAGCTTAACCGCGCGCAGGGGGCGTACTAATGAAAAACTGTTTTTT.

The rearrangement uses TRBV12-3 or TRBV12-4 and TRBJ1-4; D call uncertain. V shed 2 bases and J shed 7 bases, with 8 bases lying between them. This CDR3 has 13 residues. The CDR3 loop is CASSLYLGEKLFF. The DNA for the CDR3 is TGTGCCAGCAGTTTATACCTAGGTGAAAAACTGTTTTTT.

V usage is TRBV24-1 and J usage is TRBJ2-1; no definite D call. Trimming cost V 0 bases and J 7 bases, with 6 bases left between them. CDR3 length: 13 amino acids. CDR1 is KGHDR, CDR2 SFDVKD, per germline. The CDR3 protein is CATSDLGPNEQFF. DNA for the CDR3: TGTGCCACCAGTGATTTGGGCCCAAATGAGCAGTTCTTC.

Only a few counts were recorded for this clonotype. The V call is TRBV12-3 or TRBV12-4, the J call TRBJ2-3; tentatively, D is TRBD1 or TRBD2 (5 bases each). The V gene lost 2 bases and the J gene lost 9 bases, with 12 bases spanning the gap. The CDR3 consists of 13 residues. CDR3 nucleotides: TGTGCCAGCAGTTTACGAGGGGTGGACACGCAGTATTTT. Residues: CASSLRGVDTQYF.

The rearrangement uses TRBV20-1 and TRBJ2-3; TRBD1 agrees at 7 bases. The V segment lost 1 base and the J segment 0 bases; nucleotides outside the gene matches: 4. The V gene's germline CDR1 is DFQATT and CDR2 SNEGSKA (reference sequence). The CDR3 is 15 amino acids. In nucleotides, the CDR3 is TGCAGTGCTAGAGGACAGGGCGGAAGCACAGATACGCAGTATTTT. Translating it yields CSARGQGGSTDTQYF.

The CDR3 DNA is TGCGCCAGCAACCCACAGGGGGGGAACACAGATACGCAGTATTTT. This translates into CASNPQGGNTDTQYF. The chain is built from TRBV5-1 and TRBJ2-3; D perhaps matches TRBD1 (8 bases). In germline, CDR1 is SGHRS, CDR2 YFSETQ. The CDR3 is 15 amino acids. V lost 6 bases, J lost 2 bases, and 16 bases lay in between.

The rearrangement links TRBV29-1 to TRBJ2-3; 11 bases are shared with TRBD2. CDR1 and CDR2 from the germline V gene are SQVTM and ANQGSEA. The CDR3 loop spans 12 amino acids. J lost 9 bases, V lost 7 bases, and 6 bases had no gene match. In DNA, the CDR3 is TGCAGCGCCGCGAGACTAGCGGGGACGCAGTATTTT. Its translation: CSAARLAGTQYF.

This clonotype showed up just a few times. This chain links TRBV4-2 with TRBJ2-3; D may correspond to TRBD1 or TRBD2 (5 bases each). Germline V gene data show CDR1 as LGHNA and CDR2 as YNFKEQ. The CDR3 loop spans 17 amino acids. The V gene lost 1 base and the J gene lost 0 bases, with 14 bases spanning the gap. The CDR3 nucleotides are TGTGCCAGCAGCCAAGGGAGACGGGGCGCTAGCACAGATACGCAGTATTTT. Encoded protein: CASSQGRRGASTDTQYF.

The chain recombines TRBV20-1 with TRBJ2-5; 9 bases line up with TRBD2. The germline gives CDR1 DFQATT, CDR2 SNEGSKA (reference sequence). The CDR3 consists of 16 residues. V gave up 5 bases and J gave up 0 bases; unmatched junction bases: 10. The DNA for the CDR3 is TGCAGTGCTCGCGGTAGTGGCGGGAGGGACCAAGAGACCCAGTACTTC. Translating it yields CSARGSGGRDQETQYF.

The chain is built from TRBV19 and TRBJ1-5; TRBD1 might be the D (5 bases). V lost 4 bases and J lost 6, with 16 bases in between. This CDR3 is 15 amino acids long. CDR1 is LNHDA and CDR2 is SQIVND in the germline V gene (reference sequence). The CDR3: CASSTGDGRSQPQHF. The CDR3 nucleotides are TGTGCCAGTAGTACCGGGGACGGAAGGAGTCAGCCCCAGCATTTT.

Only a few counts were recorded for this clonotype. V is TRBV20-1 and J is TRBJ2-2; D is possibly TRBD1 (6 bases). The V and J ends lost 4 bases and 4 bases respectively, with 10 bases between them. Germline CDR1 and CDR2: DFQATT and SNEGSKA (reference sequence). This CDR3 contains 13 residues. For the CDR3, the DNA is TGCAGTGCTACGCTCAGGGGCACCGGGGAGCTGTTTTTT. It translates to CSATLRGTGELFF.

This sequence joins TRBV2 and TRBJ1-2; 8 bases are shared with TRBD1. Trimming took 10 bases from V and 4 from J; bases not matched to a gene: 8. Germline V lookup: CDR1 SNHLY, CDR2 FYNNEI. The CDR3 spans 13 residues. CDR3 DNA: TGTGCCATTATACCAACAGGGGGCTATGGCTACACCTTC. This gives the protein CAIIPTGGYGYTF.

As concerns this clonotype: With a much larger clone just one base away, this may be a read error. The chain has TRBV7-2 and TRBJ1-2; 8 bases align to TRBD1. CDR1 is SGHTA, CDR2 FQGNSA, per germline. The CDR3 contains 13 residues. V lost 3 bases and J lost 4; bases outside the gene matches: 1. The CDR3 DNA reads TGTGCCAGCAGCTTTACAGGGGGCTATGGCTACACCTTC. Its translation: CASSFTGGYGYTF.

This clonotype was detected a few times. V usage is TRBV12-3 or TRBV12-4 and J usage is TRBJ2-4, with D unclear. The ends were cut back, 3 bases at V and 4 bases at J, with 10 bases in the middle. CDR3 length equals 14 residues. CDR3 nucleotides: TGTGCCAGCAGTTTGCCCAGGCAGAAAAACATTCAGTACTTC. It encodes CASSLPRQKNIQYF.

The chain has TRBV7-2 and TRBJ2-1, with D perhaps TRBD2 (6 bases). Trimming removed 0 bases from V and 8 bases from J, with 17 bases in between. The germline V gene encodes CDR1 SGHTA and CDR2 FQGNSA. CDR3 length: 16 amino acids. CDR3 in DNA: TGTGCCAGCAGCTTAGCGGGTCCCGTTGGAGGGGATGAGCAGTTCTTC. This translates into CASSLAGPVGGDEQFF.

This clonotype was recorded at least ten times. The chain links TRBV5-1 to TRBJ1-1, with D maybe TRBD1 (6 bases). The CDR3 sequence is 16 residues long. V was shortened by 3 bases and J by 6 bases, with 21 bases between the two germline ends. Germline V gene data show CDR1 as SGHRS and CDR2 as YFSETQ. The CDR3 loop is CASSSTLTGPRAEAFF. The CDR3 DNA reads as TGCGCCAGCAGCTCCACGCTGACAGGCCCGAGGGCTGAAGCTTTCTTT.

This chain joins TRBV7-9 and TRBJ1-1, with D possibly TRBD1 on 5 matching bases. V was shortened by 5 bases and J by 1 base, with 20 bases between the two germline ends. Germline V gives CDR1 SEHNR, CDR2 FQNEAQ (reference sequence). This CDR3 has 17 amino acids. In DNA, the CDR3 is TGTGCCAGCAGCCAAAGCTGGACCCGGGGCGGGAACACTGAAGCTTTCTTT. Encoded protein: CASSQSWTRGGNTEAFF. Supplemented by reference TRBV7-9 and TRBJ1-1, the full variable domain reads DTGVSQNPRHKITKRGQNVTFRCDPISEHNRLYWYRQTLGQGPEFLTYFQNEAQLEKSRLLSDRFSAERPKGSFSTLEIQRTEQGDSAMYLCASSQSWTRGGNTEAFFGQGTRLTVV.